This T cell receptor (beta chain) was profiled in a study of cytomegalovirus exposure and HLA in healthy donors (dated by TCRdb to about 2017). Regarding the research as a whole: In an earlier analysis of roughly 500 of the donors, roughly 300 Gb of sequence data and approximately 100 million unique TCR beta sequences from 150 million to 200 million T cells were reported. In the later analysis, no new phenotypic data were used to find candidate immune exposures; instead, reliance was placed on TCR beta sequences and their occurrence across donors. All discovery cohort repertoires had been generated using a single sequencing platform. Because of strong linkage in the cohort, 4 to 6 DR-DQ haplotypes were treated as single units for association and clustering. The study was designed to test whether signatures of past pathogen exposure could be identified by cataloging public T cell receptors. Of the 398 genotyped donors, over 65% fell in the genetic ancestry cluster associated with self-reported Caucasian donors. Alongside the repertoire data, information on donor age, sex, ethnicity and CMV serostatus was compiled. A later genetic analysis used genome-wide SNP genotypes for about 65% of the roughly 700 donors, treating that subset as a discovery cohort. Approximately 310 gigabases of sequencing data and about 92 million unique TCR sequences made up an early release that covered around 640 HLA-typed donors. The study combined high-throughput TCR immunosequencing, statistical association of individual TCRs with disease status, and machine learning to predict cytomegalovirus infection status. Typing coverage differed by locus: A, B, C, DRB1 and DQB1 were typed in roughly 620-630 donors, DQA1 in about 510, DPA1 in 600 to 610, and DPB1 in 400 to 490. Besides the first cohort of 500 to 700 subjects, a separate validation cohort made up of 95 to 150 different subjects was used. Among 300 to 500 genotyped donors of the cohort, an average of roughly 230,000 unique TCR beta nucleotide sequences was sequenced per donor, of which approximately 18% were non-productive. An earlier analysis of around 580 of the donors used high-throughput TCR beta sequencing to judge whether each TCR beta V gene segment behaved as functional or pseudogenic. To study patterns of TCR occurrence, a later analysis re-analyzed previously published TCR beta repertoires from 666 donors and added high-resolution HLA genotyping. The T cell repertoires of 666 subjects were profiled by immunosequencing and related to cytomegalovirus serostatus. Both class I and class II loci were covered by HLA typing, at four-digit resolution.

Summary of the overall study and its limitations: This cohort had only TCR beta chains sequenced, and the lack of alpha or paired-chain data limited which features could be detected. Linkage disequilibrium might explain the correlated functional status among segregating V segments, but an unknown experimental factor could not be ruled out. The only immune exposure information available for the cohort was CMV serostatus. In a later analysis, the rate of TCR association differed among HLA loci, with DRB1 alleles having the most associated TCRs and HLA-C alleles having the fewest. An association between a missense DCLRE1C variant and V-gene and J-gene trimming of TCR beta chains was found in a later genetic analysis and replicated in an independent cohort. In an earlier analysis of several hundred of the donors, most TCR beta V segments were observed in productive rearrangements about 90% or about 30% of the time, broadly matching IMGT annotations. According to the authors, the approach could potentially be generalized to other disease states and immunological phenotypes. A further reported finding was that TCR beta sequences accurately predicted the HLA-A and HLA-B alleles for most subjects in the first cohort. According to a later analysis, most CMV-associated TCR beta chains appeared to be HLA-restricted, and the HLA associations seemed to be driven largely by CMV exposure. A cluster of highly shared sequence variants was judged likely to represent a technical artifact of the sequencing pipeline. At a false discovery rate of 0.05, a later analysis linked 16,951 TCR beta sequences to specific HLA alleles. In vitro tests confirmed that a few of the cytomegalovirus-associated TCR beta chains recognize cytomegalovirus antigens. In both the original and validation cohorts, the classifier was reported to diagnose cytomegalovirus status with high specificity and sensitivity. Presence/absence analyses assumed roughly uniform sequencing depth across donors, an assumption that may not hold. Strong co-occurrence of HLA alleles, especially DR and DQ, made assigning TCR associations to individual alleles difficult. Because HLA typing was unavailable for some donors at each locus, only the typed subset was used in association tests. Several of the top co-occurrence clusters appeared to be linked to parvovirus B19, influenza, CMV and Epstein-Barr virus, according to a later analysis. The earlier analysis of approximately 560 of the donors excluded roughly 17 rarely observed V segments, including chromosome 9 orphons, because counts were too low. According to a later genetic analysis, donors in an Asian-associated ancestry cluster had fewer N-insertions in productive TCRs than the approximately 630-donor mean. The study listed 150 to 200 TCR beta chains as associated with cytomegalovirus. Across donors, most TCR sequences were observed very rarely, whereas some public TCRs were present in many individuals. In a later analysis, HLA-associated TCR beta chains were found to be more clonally expanded and to have lower generation probabilities than equally common non-associated chains.

The cohort comprised fewer than 750 healthy bone marrow donors. All cohort members were sampled while nominally healthy, although unrecorded immune exposures were likely present. The donor tested CMV seropositive and was one of the 289 seropositive cohort members. Each donor provided a peripheral blood sample, and peripheral blood mononuclear cells were used for TCR beta sequencing. Genomic DNA was extracted from the blood cell samples with the Qiagen DNeasy Blood Extraction Kit. The library was obtained by the immunoSEQ multiplex PCR assay. A mixture of 60 forward primers for TCR Vbeta segments and 13 reverse primers for TCR Jbeta segments was used in the multiplex PCR. The CDR3 region of rearranged TCR beta genes was amplified from genomic DNA with a multiplex PCR assay. The Illumina HiSeq System was used to sequence the amplified TCR beta libraries as 87-base-pair reads. The published analysis was carried out like this. In a later analysis, around 80 million unique TCR beta chains were counted across the approximately 640 repertoires, and approximately 9.9 million of these chains were shared by at least two donors. Raw reads were error-corrected and collapsed into unique sequences with a nearest-neighbor algorithm that merged closely related sequences to remove PCR and sequencing errors. Alignment of CDR3 sequences to IMGT reference sequences was used to assign V, D and J gene segments. For a sequence to be retained, a match of at least six nucleotides to both a V gene segment and a J gene segment was required. A rearrangement counted as productive if the CDR3 had no stop codons and remained in frame with V and J, and every other rearrangement counted as non-productive. CDR3 was defined according to IMGT convention as the region running from the second conserved V-encoded cysteine to the conserved J-encoded phenylalanine. In an earlier analysis of 500 to 650 of the donors, sequences lacking an unambiguous match to a single V gene segment were excluded. An earlier analysis of some 610 of the donors called V segments functional above 56.7% productive rearrangements and segregating when the between-donor standard deviation exceeded 5%. To diagnose cytomegalovirus status from the catalog of TCR beta chain sequences, a statistical classification framework was built. In a later analysis, V and J genes were assigned by comparing TCR nucleotide sequences against IMGT/GENE-DB human TR gene sequences. Using the TCRdist pipeline, a later analysis assigned CDR3 sequences along with most-parsimonious VDJ recombination scenarios. A later analysis defined each TCR beta chain by its CDR3 amino acid sequence plus V-gene family, and excluded reads lacking a unique V-gene family. In a later analysis, around 600 highly shared, low-generation-probability nucleotide sequences were removed to address suspected cross-contamination and a sequencing artifact. In a later analysis, a clonal expansion index was calculated for each public chain from normalized within-repertoire ranks of inferred template counts. A later analysis computed generation probabilities with a VDJ recombination model fitted to out-of-frame rearrangements, and checked the results against IGoR. A later analysis scored TCR-TCR, TCR-HLA and TCR-CMV co-occurrence with hypergeometric tests, applying a repertoire-size bias correction to TCR pairs. To estimate false discovery rates, a later analysis permuted the HLA or CMV assignments 20 times. In a later analysis, co-occurring TCRs were grouped with DBSCAN, and TCRdist sequence similarity was added when clustering was performed within HLA-allele-positive subsets. Repertoires with fewer than 30,000 or more than 120,000 public chains, plus five repertoires with anomalous nucleotide sharing, were excluded from co-occurrence clustering. TCRdb took this table from immuneACCESS and kept in-frame rearrangements with V and J called. Such tables lack part of the clones; where checked against another copy, unresolved V genes explain under half of the gap, and the rest is unexplained. That table gives V, J and clone size, and the DNA gave D and trimming. The sample table shows under 95,000 clones, and roughly three quarters are seen once. The ten largest clones capture roughly 14% of the sample.

Comments on this clone: The antigen it recognizes is unknown. Base qualities are not recorded, but no much larger clone differs from it by a single base.

Sequences were obtained from PBMCs. The sequence was collected from a woman aged 40 to 50 in good health and CMV-seropositive.

CDR3 sequence: CASSPRTGEAYNEQFF. The sequenced DNA: TGTGCCAGCAGCCCAAGGACAGGGGAGGCCTACAATGAGCAGTTCTTC. Recombination connected TRBV7-3 to TRBJ2-1, with TRBD1 identical over 9 junction bases. The germline V gene sets CDR1 to SGHTA and CDR2 to FQGTGA. After removal of 5 bases from V and 2 bases from J, the junction retains 7 bases not matched to a gene. The CDR3 runs 16 amino acids, cysteine and phenylalanine included. Of the read, only the CDR3 DNA is kept; its 48 bases are in frame from base 1.